This T cell receptor beta chain was recorded in a study of blood T cell repertoires in COVID-19. Study-wide background: The United States, Italy and Spain provided the acute and convalescent COVID-19 samples. T cells, B-cell-depleted T cells, or PBMCs provided the cDNA or gDNA that served as material.

How the authors handled the data: The authors estimated nucleated cell counts from reference gene primer amplification. TCRdb keeps only in-frame clones here, not all; method: immunoSEQ multiplex PCR. The V and J calls and the clone size are those of that table, but D and trimming were determined from the DNA. The sample records around 340,000 clones, less than 90% being singletons. The CDR3 contains 15 residues. CDR1 and CDR2 from the germline V gene are SGHTA and FQGNSA. Trimming shortened V by 0 bases and J by 4 bases, and 12 bases separated the two germline ends. A Seattle source enrolled patients during active infection and followed them longitudinally.

The sample comprised peripheral blood. This TCR was sampled from a woman aged 60-75 years with COVID-19, enrolled during active disease. The genes are TRBV7-2 and TRBJ2-5; the D gene is possibly TRBD2 (6 bases). The CDR3 DNA follows: TGTGCCAGCAGCTTAGCCGGGAGCACCTTAGAGACCCAGTACTTC. As protein: CASSLAGSTLETQYF.